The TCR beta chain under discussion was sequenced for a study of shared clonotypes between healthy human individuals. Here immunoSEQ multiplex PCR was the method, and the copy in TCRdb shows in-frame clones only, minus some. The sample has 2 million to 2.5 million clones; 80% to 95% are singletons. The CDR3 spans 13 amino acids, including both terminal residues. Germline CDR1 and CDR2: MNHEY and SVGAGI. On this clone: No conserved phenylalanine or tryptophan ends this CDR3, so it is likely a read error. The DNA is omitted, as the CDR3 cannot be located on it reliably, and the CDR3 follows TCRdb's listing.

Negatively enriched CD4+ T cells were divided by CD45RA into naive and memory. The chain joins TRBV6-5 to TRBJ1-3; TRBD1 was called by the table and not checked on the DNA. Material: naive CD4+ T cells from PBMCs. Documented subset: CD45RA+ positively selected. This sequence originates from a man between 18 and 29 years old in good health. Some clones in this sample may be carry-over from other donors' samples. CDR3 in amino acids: CASSYSAGGKFEI.